This paragraph reports one T cell receptor beta chain. Trimming pared 4 bases from V and 5 bases from J, leaving 11 bases between. The CDR3 contains 13 residues. CDR1 LNHDA and CDR2 SQIVND come from the germline V gene (reference sequence). In the original analysis: Amplification of reference gene primers was used by the study to estimate nucleated cell counts. Libraries were prepared by immunoSEQ multiplex PCR; TCRdb keeps only in-frame clonotypes and omits some of them. V, J and clone size are those of that table, while D and trimming were read from the DNA. Counted here are 70,000 to 90,000 clones, less than 90% occurring once; the ten biggest clones make up 3.5% to 4.5%. This sample is part of a study of blood T cell repertoires in COVID-19. Study details: Both acute and convalescent COVID-19 samples were obtained from the United States, Italy and Spain. T cells, B-cell-depleted T cells, or PBMCs provided the cDNA or gDNA that served as material.

The sequence came from a man aged 60-69 years with acute or convalescent COVID-19. V gene TRBV19 combines with J gene TRBJ1-2; D possibly corresponds to TRBD1 (6 bases). Sequencing was performed on peripheral blood. CDR3 protein: CASSRQDSYGYTF. The CDR3 nucleotides are TGTGCCAGTAGTAGGCAGGACAGTTATGGCTACACCTTC. The entire variable domain, with the rest obtained from reference TRBV19 and TRBJ1-2, is as follows: DGGITQSPKYLFRKEGQNVTLSCEQNLNHDAMYWYRQDPGQGLRLIYYSQIVNDFQKGDIAEGYSVSREKKESFPLTVTSAQKNPTAFYLCASSRQDSYGYTFGSGTRLTVV.